This T cell receptor (beta chain) comes out of a study of T cell responses to AZD1222 COVID-19 vaccine. Study-wide points: Breadth and depth of Spike-specific TCRs rose after two AZD1222 doses. White British people made up most donors, females outnumbered males, and clonal diversity was possibly underestimated.

Assay: immunoSEQ multiplex PCR; the TCRdb copy retains only in-frame clones and omits some. The sample lists 150,000 to 200,000 clones, 90% to 95% occurring once. Regarding this clone: Its antigen remains unknown.

Trimming stripped 2 bases from V and 5 bases from J, with 12 bases between. The CDR3 covers 14 residues. Germline lookup yields CDR1 SGHDN and CDR2 FVKESK. Material: peripheral blood, obtained 28 days after the second AZD1222 dose. This clonotype originated in an adult who received the AZD1222 COVID-19 vaccine. V gene TRBV14 combines with J gene TRBJ1-2; D might be TRBD1 (6 bases). CDR3 sequence (DNA): TGTGCCAGCAGCCAACAACAGGGTAATTATGGCTACACCTTC. It is translated as CASSQQQGNYGYTF.